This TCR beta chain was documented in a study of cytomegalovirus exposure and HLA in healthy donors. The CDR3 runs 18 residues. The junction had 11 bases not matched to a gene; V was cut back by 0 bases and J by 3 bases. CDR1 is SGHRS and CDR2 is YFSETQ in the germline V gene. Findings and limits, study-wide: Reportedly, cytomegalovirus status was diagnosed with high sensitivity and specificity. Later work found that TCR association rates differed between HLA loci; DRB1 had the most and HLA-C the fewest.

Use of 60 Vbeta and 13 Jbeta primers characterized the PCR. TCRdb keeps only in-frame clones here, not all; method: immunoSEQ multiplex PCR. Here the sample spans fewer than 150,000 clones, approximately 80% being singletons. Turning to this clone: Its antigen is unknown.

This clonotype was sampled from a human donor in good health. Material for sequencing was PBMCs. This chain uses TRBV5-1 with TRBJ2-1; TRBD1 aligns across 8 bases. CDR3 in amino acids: CASSLGPPGQVNYNEQFF. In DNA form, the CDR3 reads TGCGCCAGCAGCTTGGGGCCCCCGGGACAGGTAAACTACAATGAGCAGTTCTTC.